The source of this T cell receptor (beta chain) is a study of T cells in Graves' hyperthyroidism and ophthalmopathy (dated by TCRdb to the late 2010s). The study in broad terms: Peripheral blood samples were taken at the time of initial diagnosis, prior to any treatment. Following sampling, methimazole starting at 30 mg daily was given to hyperthyroidism patients, and high-dose intravenous methylprednisolone was given to ophthalmopathy patients. The paper reports TCR Vbeta CDR3 sequencing of some 140 peripheral blood samples: 40 to 45 ophthalmopathy, fewer than 80 hyperthyroidism and roughly 17 progressor patients. To identify TCR V-J signatures that set the groups apart, the researchers used a discovery cohort of 100 patients, made up of 40 to 45 with Graves' ophthalmopathy and some 58 with stable Graves' hyperthyroidism. Whether ophthalmopathy could be predicted prospectively was tested in an independent validation cohort made up of under 20 hyperthyroidism patients plus 17 patients who later progressed to ophthalmopathy. The roughly 100 discovery patients were divided at random into training and test sets in a 7:3 ratio. In addition, the study compared T-cell repertoires in thyroid tissue and in blood from about 6 Graves' hyperthyroidism patients.

This clonotype was observed at least ten times. It has no known antigen specificity. The sample holds no much larger clone one base away, and base qualities are not on file. The TCR beta CDR3 regions were amplified from RNA transcripts. The first round of RT-PCR for the TCR CDR3 was performed with the HTBI primer set and the Qiagen OneStep RT-PCR kit. The libraries were constructed in a second round of multiplex PCR and then size-selected and purified. Sequencing of the libraries was done on an Illumina HiSeq2000 using paired-end 100 bp reads. As for the authors' bioinformatics: SOAPnuke was used to process the raw data, throwing out any read that contained adapters or uncalled bases, had a mean Phred below 15, or lacked an exact constant-primer or identifier match. High-quality paired reads were merged with COPE v1.2.5, and unique nucleotide sequences were defined as clonotypes. MiTCR v1.1 was used to align the clonotypes against IMGT TRBV, TRBD and TRBJ reference segments. Only V-J combinations with frequency above 0.0001, covering 99% to 99.2% of repertoires, were analysed. The TCS score was defined as F50 (clonal expansion) divided by E x V (chaos), with BLOSUM62-based TCRdist calculated between CDR3 peptides within each V-J. Welch's t-statistics and random forest reduced around 550 V-J features to some 14, which were used in a naive Bayes classifier (R e1071). The public sequencing data were trimmed at Q25 with fastp and processed into clonotypes with MiXCR by TCRdb, which kept only in-frame beta chains. CDR3 protein sequences are deduplicated, and each keeps its most common genes and DNA. The V and J calls here are based on TCRdb, not the publication. In this sample the table shows about 500,000 distinct CDR3 sequences, over 13% of which occur a single time. The ten largest make up around a sixth of the sample.

A patient counted as having stable Graves' hyperthyroidism if no progression to ophthalmopathy occurred over 18 months of follow-up. Hyperthyroidism patients were newly diagnosed, had a disease duration of under 2 months, and were aged 18 to 65 years. The study excluded patients with uncontrolled infections, other autoimmune diseases, pregnancy or lactation. Clinical symptoms, serum thyroxine and TRAb, thyroid ultrasound, and orbital computed tomography formed the basis for the diagnoses. Ficoll-Paque density gradient centrifugation was used to isolate PBMCs from 8.5 to 10 ml of fresh peripheral blood. Total RNA was extracted using Trizol reagent, and RNA quality was assessed on an Agilent 2100 Bioanalyzer. What the authors observed across the whole study: No statistical method was used to fix the sample size in advance, and group allocation was not hidden from the investigators. In cross-validation, a model built on a 13 V-J signature told ophthalmopathy apart from stable hyperthyroidism with less than 90% sensitivity and around 84% specificity, and in testing the same model reached 80%/75%. Most expanded thyroid clonotypes (frequency above 0.001) were also detected in blood, suggesting blood repertoires may reflect thyroid immune responses. In validation, the model predicted progression to ophthalmopathy with 65% to 71% sensitivity and about 72% specificity, a median of around six months before onset.

This sequence was found in a woman under 30 with Graves' hyperthyroidism. The sequencing sample was made of blood.

CDR3 protein: CASSLQGQGNSPLHF. The nucleotide sequence is given as TGTGCCAGCAGTTTACAGGGTCAGGGTAATTCACCCCTCCACTTT. This chain joins TRBV2 to TRBJ1-6, with TRBD1 perhaps the D gene, on 6 matching bases. Inclusive of the bounding cysteine and phenylalanine, the CDR3 is 15 residues long. The retained sequence is limited to the CDR3, 45 bases, with the frame set at the first base. Cut back by 5 bases and 6 bases, the V and J ends lie 14 bases apart. CDR1 and CDR2, looked up from the germline V gene, are SNHLY and FYNNEI.